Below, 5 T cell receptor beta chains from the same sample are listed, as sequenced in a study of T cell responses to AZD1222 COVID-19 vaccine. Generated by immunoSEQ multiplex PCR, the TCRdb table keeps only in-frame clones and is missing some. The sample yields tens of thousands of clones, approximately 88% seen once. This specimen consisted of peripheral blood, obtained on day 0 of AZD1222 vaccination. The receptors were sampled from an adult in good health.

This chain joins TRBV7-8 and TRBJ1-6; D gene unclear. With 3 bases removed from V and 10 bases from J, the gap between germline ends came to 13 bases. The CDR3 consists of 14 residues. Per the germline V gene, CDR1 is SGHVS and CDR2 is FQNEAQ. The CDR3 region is CASSLPGNRSPLHF. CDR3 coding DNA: TGTGCCAGCAGCTTGCCTGGGAATAGGTCACCCCTCCACTTT. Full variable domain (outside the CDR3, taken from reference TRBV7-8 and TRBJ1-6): GAGVSQSPRYKVAKRGQDVALRCDPISGHVSLFWYQQALGQGPEFLTYFQNEAQLDKSGLPSDRFFAERPEGSVSTLKIQRTQQEDSAVYLCASSLPGNRSPLHFGNGTRLTVT.

The CDR3 DNA follows: TGTGCCAGCAGCTTAGGGCGGAGTTCAAGTGAAGCTTTCTTT. Its translation is CASSLGRSSSEAFF. The J gene is TRBJ1-1, the V gene TRBV11-1, with no clear D. The CDR3 contains 14 residues. V was trimmed by 1 base and J by 7 bases, leaving 13 bases between them. The germline CDR1 and CDR2 sequences are SGHAT and FQDESV (reference sequence).

CDR3 region: CASSPKTDSYSNQPQHF. DNA for the CDR3: TGTGCCAGCAGTCCCAAGACAGACTCATATAGCAATCAGCCCCAGCATTTT. The V call is TRBV25-1, the J call TRBJ1-5; D is possibly TRBD1 (5 bases). V lost 5 bases to trimming and J lost 0 bases, with 17 bases between them. In germline, CDR1 is MGHDK, CDR2 SYGVNS. The CDR3 has 17 residues. The full variable domain, completed using reference TRBV25-1 and TRBJ1-5, is EADIYQTPRYLVIGTGKKITLECSQTMGHDKMYWYQQDPGMELHLIHYSYGVNSTEKGDLSSESTVSRIRTEHFPLTLESARPSHTSQYLCASSPKTDSYSNQPQHFGDGTRLSIL.

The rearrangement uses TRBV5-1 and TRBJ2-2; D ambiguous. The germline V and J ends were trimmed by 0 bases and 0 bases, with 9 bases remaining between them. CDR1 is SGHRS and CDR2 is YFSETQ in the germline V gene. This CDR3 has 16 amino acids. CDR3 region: CASSLAAAANTGELFF. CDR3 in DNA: TGCGCCAGCAGCTTGGCGGCTGCAGCGAACACCGGGGAGCTGTTTTTT.

The CDR3 DNA reads TGTGCCAGCAGCCTCTTTCGACAGGAAGGGTCCCAGCATTTT. Encoded protein: CASSLFRQEGSQHF. The rearrangement joins TRBV5-6 to TRBJ1-5; weak D call: TRBD1 (6 bases). Germline V lookup: CDR1 SGHDT, CDR2 YYEEEE. There are 14 residues in the CDR3. V shed 4 bases and J shed 11 bases, with 19 bases lying between them.